This is a list of T cell receptor beta chains from one sample in a study of T cells after yellow fever vaccination. In TCRdb, the 5' RACE reads were re-called with MiXCR into one record per CDR3 protein. Of roughly 45,000 distinct CDR3 sequences listed, 6% to 7% are singletons. The source material was PBMCs, either bulk or a sorted T-cell subset (CD4+, CD8+, memory, or dextramer-sorted; not recorded which), sampled 45 days after the yellow fever booster vaccination. The receptors here all came from a man aged 25 to 40 who received the YFV17D yellow fever vaccine. Both conserved end residues are part of each CDR3. The D gene is left open where the match is weak. The size entry is marked missing in some rows and otherwise reads once, few, many or a size class.

V	J	D	size	DNA	CDR3
TRBV5-4	TRBJ2-2	TRBD2	few	TGTGCCAGCAGCTCGCTTAGCGGGAGGGCCTCCGGGGAGCTGTTTTTT	CASSSLSGRASGELFF
TRBV11-1	TRBJ2-5	NA	many	TGTGCCAGCAGCTTAGGAGGCAGGGAAGAGACCCAGTACTTC	CASSLGGREETQYF
TRBV27	TRBJ2-7	NA	many	TGTGCCACCTATTCGAGCTCCTACGAGCAGTACTTC	CATYSSSYEQYF
TRBV5-1	TRBJ2-3	NA	many	TGCGCCAGCAGCTCCCGAACAAGGGTCACAGATACGCAGTATTTT	CASSSRTRVTDTQYF
TRBV7-9	TRBJ1-5	NA	NA	TGTGCCAGCAGCCGGGGAGTAGATCAGCCCCAGCATTTT	CASSRGVDQPQHF
TRBV7-6	TRBJ2-2	TRBD2	many	TGTGCCAGCAGTGTCGTACCCGGGACTAGCGGGACAGTAATCGGGGAGCTGTTTTTT	CASSVVPGTSGTVIGELFF
TRBV3-1	TRBJ1-1	TRBD1	NA	TGTGCCAGCAGGCGGACAGGGGGAACTTTCTTT	CASRRTGGTFF
TRBV29-1	TRBJ1-1	NA	many	TGCAGCGCGTACAGGGTGAACACTGAAGCTTTCTTT	CSAYRVNTEAFF
TRBV4-2	TRBJ2-5	NA	many	TGTGCCAGCAGCCAAGATCAAGAGACCCAGTACTTC	CASSQDQETQYF
TRBV25-1	TRBJ1-2	NA	NA	TGTGCCAGCAGTGACAGGGATGGCTATGGCTACACCTTC	CASSDRDGYGYTF
TRBV10-3	TRBJ1-6	NA	many	TGTGCCGTCAGAGAGGGCAGAGCAAATTCACCCCTCCACTTT	CAVREGRANSPLHF
TRBV7-2	TRBJ2-1	NA	NA	TGTGCCAGCAGCTTAGCGTCTAGCCACTACAATGAGCAGTTCTTC	CASSLASSHYNEQFF